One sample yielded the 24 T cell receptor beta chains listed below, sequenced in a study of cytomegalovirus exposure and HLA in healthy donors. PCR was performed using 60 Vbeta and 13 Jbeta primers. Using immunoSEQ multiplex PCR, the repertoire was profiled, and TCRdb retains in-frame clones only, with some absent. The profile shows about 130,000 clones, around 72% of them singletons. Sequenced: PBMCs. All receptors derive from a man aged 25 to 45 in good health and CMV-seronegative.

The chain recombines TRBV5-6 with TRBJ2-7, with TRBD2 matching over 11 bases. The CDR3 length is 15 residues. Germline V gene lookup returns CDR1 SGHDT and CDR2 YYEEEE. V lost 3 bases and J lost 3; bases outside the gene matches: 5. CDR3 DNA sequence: TGTGCCAGCAGCTCGGGACTAGCGGCGCGCTACGAGCAGTACTTC. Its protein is CASSSGLAARYEQYF.

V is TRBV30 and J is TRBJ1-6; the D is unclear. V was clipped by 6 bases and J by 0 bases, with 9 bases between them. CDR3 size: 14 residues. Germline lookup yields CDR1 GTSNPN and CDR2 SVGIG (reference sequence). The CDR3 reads CACRGYSYNSPLHF. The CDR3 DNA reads TGTGCCTGCCGGGGATACTCCTATAATTCACCCCTCCACTTT.

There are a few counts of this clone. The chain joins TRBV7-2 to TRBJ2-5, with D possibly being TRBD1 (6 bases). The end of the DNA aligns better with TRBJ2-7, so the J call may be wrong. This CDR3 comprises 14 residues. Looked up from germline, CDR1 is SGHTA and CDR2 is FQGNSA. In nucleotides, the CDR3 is TGTGCCAGCAGCTTCAGGACAGAATCCTACGAGCAGTACTTC. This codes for CASSFRTESYEQYF.

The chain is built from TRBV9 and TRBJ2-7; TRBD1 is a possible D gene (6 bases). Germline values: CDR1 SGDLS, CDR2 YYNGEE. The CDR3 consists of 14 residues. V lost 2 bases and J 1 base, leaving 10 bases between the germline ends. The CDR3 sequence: CASSVQGSSYEQYF. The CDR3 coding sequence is TGTGCCAGCAGCGTTCAGGGGTCTTCCTACGAGCAGTACTTC.

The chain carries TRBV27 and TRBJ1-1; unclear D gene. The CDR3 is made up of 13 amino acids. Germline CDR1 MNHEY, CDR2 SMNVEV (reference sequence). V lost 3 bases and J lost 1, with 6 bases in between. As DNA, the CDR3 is TGTGCCAGCAGTTTTACAGCGAACACTGAAGCTTTCTTT. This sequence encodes CASSFTANTEAFF.

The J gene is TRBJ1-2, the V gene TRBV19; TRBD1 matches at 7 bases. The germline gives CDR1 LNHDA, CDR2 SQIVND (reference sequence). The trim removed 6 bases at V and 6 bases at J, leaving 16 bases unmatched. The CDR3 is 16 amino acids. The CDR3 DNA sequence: TGTGCCAGTAGCTTGGGTGTAGGGACAGCGAGTGATGGCTACACCTTC. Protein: CASSLGVGTASDGYTF.

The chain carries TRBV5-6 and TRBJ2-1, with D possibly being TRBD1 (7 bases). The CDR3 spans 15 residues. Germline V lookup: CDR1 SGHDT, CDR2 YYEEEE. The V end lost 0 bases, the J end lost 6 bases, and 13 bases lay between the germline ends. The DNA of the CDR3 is TGTGCCAGCAGCTTGGGTCAGGGGGACTTCAATGAGCAGTTCTTC. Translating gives CASSLGQGDFNEQFF.

In DNA form, the CDR3 reads TGCGCCAGCAGCCGACAGAAGTTCGACACCGGGGAGCTGTTTTTT. It encodes CASSRQKFDTGELFF. V gene TRBV4-3 combines with J gene TRBJ2-2; D perhaps matches TRBD1 (5 bases). V was pared by 4 bases and J by 3 bases, with 12 bases between. The CDR3 spans 15 residues. The germline V gene has CDR1 LGHNA and CDR2 YSLEER.

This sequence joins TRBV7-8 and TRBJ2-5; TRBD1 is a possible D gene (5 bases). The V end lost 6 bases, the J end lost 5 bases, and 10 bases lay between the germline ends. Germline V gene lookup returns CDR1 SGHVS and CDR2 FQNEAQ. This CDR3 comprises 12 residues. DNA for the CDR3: TGTGCCAGCAGAGAAGGGGTGGAGACCCAGTACTTC. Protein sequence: CASREGVETQYF.

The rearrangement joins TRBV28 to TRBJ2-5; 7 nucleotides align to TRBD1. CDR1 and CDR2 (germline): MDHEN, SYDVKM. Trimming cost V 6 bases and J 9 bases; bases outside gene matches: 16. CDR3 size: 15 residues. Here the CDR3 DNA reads TGTGCCAGCAGCTACCTCGGTGGCAGGGGGATGGCCCAGTACTTC. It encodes CASSYLGGRGMAQYF.

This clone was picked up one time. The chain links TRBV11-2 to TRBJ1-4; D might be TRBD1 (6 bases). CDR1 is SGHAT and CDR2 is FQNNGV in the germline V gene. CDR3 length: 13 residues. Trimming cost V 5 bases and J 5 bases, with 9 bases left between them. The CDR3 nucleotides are TGTGCCAGCAGCACCAGGGGAAATGAAAAACTGTTTTTT. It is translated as CASSTRGNEKLFF.

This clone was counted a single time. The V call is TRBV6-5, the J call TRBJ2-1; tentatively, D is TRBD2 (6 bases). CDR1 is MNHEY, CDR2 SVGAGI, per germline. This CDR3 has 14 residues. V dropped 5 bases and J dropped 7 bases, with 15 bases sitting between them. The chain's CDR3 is CASSGGPSRNEQFF. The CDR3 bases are TGTGCCAGCAGTGGAGGGCCCTCCCGTAATGAGCAGTTCTTC.

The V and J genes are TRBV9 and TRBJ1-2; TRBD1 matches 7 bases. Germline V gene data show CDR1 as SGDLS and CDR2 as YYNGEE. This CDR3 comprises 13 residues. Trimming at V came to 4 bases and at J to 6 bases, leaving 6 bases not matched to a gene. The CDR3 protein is CASSHRQGDGYTF. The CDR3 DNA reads TGTGCCAGCAGCCATCGACAGGGCGATGGCTACACCTTC.

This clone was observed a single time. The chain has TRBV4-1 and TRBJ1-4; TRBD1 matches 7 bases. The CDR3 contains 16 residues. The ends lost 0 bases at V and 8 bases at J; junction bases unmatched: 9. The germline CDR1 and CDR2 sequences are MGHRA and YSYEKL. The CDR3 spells CASSQDLAGGREKLFF. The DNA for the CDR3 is TGCGCCAGCAGCCAAGATTTGGCAGGGGGTAGGGAAAAACTGTTTTTT.

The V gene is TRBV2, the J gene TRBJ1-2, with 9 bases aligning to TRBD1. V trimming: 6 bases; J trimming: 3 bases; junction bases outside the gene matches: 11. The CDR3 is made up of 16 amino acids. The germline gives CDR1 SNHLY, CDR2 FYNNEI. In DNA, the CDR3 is TGTGCCAGCAGGATTGACAGGGGGTTGGGGGACTATGGCTACACCTTC. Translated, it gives CASRIDRGLGDYGYTF.

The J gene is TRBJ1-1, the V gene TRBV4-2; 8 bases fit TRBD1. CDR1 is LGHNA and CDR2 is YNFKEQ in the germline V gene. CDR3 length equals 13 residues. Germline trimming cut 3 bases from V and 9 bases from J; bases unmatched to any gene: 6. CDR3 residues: CASSHPRTGQAFF. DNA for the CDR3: TGTGCCAGCAGCCATCCCAGGACAGGGCAAGCTTTCTTT.

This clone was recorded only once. The CDR3 sequence: CASSPIPQRGDTQYF. Written as DNA, the CDR3 is TGTGCCAGCAGCCCCATCCCTCAGCGGGGGGATACGCAGTATTTT. The genes are TRBV7-3 and TRBJ2-3, with 8 nucleotides matching TRBD2. The CDR3 has 15 amino acids. Germline trimming cut 5 bases from V and 6 bases from J; bases unmatched to any gene: 10. Germline loops: CDR1 SGHTA, CDR2 FQGTGA.

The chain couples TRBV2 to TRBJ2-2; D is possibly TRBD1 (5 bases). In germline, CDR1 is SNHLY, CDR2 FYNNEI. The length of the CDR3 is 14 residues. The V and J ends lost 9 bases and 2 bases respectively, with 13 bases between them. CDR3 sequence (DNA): TGTGCCAGTACCAGGGAAAAAAACACCGGGGAGCTGTTTTTT. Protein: CASTREKNTGELFF.

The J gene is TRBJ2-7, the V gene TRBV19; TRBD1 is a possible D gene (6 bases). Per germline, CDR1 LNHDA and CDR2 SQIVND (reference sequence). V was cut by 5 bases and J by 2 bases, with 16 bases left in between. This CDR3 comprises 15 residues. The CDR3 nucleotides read TGTGCCAGTAGTTATTTTCGGACAGCGACCTACGAGCAGTACTTC. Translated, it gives CASSYFRTATYEQYF.

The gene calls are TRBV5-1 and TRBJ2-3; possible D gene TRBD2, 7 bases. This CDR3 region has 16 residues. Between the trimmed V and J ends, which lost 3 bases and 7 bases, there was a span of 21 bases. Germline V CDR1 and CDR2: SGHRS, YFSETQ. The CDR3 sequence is CASSSGWGGGQHTQYF. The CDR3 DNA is TGCGCCAGCAGCTCGGGGTGGGGCGGGGGACAACATACGCAGTATTTT. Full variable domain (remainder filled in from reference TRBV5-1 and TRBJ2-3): KAGVTQTPRYLIKTRGQQVTLSCSPISGHRSVSWYQQTPGQGLQFLFEYFSETQRNKGNFPGRFSGRQFSNSRSEMNVSTLELGDSALYLCASSSGWGGGQHTQYFGPGTRLTVL.

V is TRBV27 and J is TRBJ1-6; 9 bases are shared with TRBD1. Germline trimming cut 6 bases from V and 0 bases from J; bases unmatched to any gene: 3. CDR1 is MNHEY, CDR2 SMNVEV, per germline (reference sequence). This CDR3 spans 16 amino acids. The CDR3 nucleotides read TGTGCCAGCAGACAGACAGGGGGCTCCTATAATTCACCCCTCCACTTT. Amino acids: CASRQTGGSYNSPLHF.

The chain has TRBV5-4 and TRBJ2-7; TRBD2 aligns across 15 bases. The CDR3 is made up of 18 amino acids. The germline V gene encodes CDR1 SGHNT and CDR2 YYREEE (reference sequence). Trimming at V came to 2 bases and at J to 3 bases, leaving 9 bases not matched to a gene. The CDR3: CASSLGTSGGNPFYEQYF. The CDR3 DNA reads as TGTGCCAGCAGCTTAGGGACTAGCGGGGGGAACCCCTTCTACGAGCAGTACTTC.

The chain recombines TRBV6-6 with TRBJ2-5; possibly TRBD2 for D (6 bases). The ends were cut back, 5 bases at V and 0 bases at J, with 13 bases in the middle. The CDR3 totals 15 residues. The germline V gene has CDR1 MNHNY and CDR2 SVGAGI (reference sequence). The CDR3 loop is CASSTIAAYQETQYF. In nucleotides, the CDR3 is TGTGCCAGCAGTACCATAGCGGCGTACCAAGAGACCCAGTACTTC.

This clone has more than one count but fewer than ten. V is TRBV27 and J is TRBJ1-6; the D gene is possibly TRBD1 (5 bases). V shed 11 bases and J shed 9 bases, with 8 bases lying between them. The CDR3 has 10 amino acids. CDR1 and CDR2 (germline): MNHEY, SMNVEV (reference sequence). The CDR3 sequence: CAVGVSPLHF. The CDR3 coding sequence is TGTGCCGTAGGGGTTTCACCCCTCCACTTT.